This T cell receptor (beta chain) was observed in a study of cytomegalovirus exposure and HLA in healthy donors. Notes on the study in general: It was reported in a later analysis that an Asian-associated ancestry cluster showed fewer N-insertions than the 666-donor mean.

The primer mix had 60 Vbeta and 13 Jbeta primers. Libraries were prepared by immunoSEQ multiplex PCR; TCRdb keeps only in-frame clonotypes and omits some of them. The sample consists of 200,000 or so clones, about 79% of them appearing once. The CDR3 totals 18 residues. Trimming left V 3 bases short and J 1 base short, with 21 bases between. From germline, CDR1 is KGHSH and CDR2 LQKENI. This clone was picked up a small number of times. The antigen remains unidentified. This receptor was identified in a boy between 2 and 10 years old in good health and CMV-seronegative. The chain is built from TRBV18 and TRBJ1-1; no clear D. The sequenced sample was PBMCs. CDR3 in DNA: TGTGCCAGCTCACCTTACGCCGAGGTCTTTTCGGGGAACACTGAAGCTTTCTTT. Its protein product is CASSPYAEVFSGNTEAFF. The whole variable domain, filled in from reference TRBV18 and TRBJ1-1, reads NAGVMQNPRHLVRRRGQEARLRCSPMKGHSHVYWYRQLPEEGLKFMVYLQKENIIDESGMPKERFSAEFPKEGPSILRIQQVVRGDSAAYFCASSPYAEVFSGNTEAFFGQGTRLTVV.